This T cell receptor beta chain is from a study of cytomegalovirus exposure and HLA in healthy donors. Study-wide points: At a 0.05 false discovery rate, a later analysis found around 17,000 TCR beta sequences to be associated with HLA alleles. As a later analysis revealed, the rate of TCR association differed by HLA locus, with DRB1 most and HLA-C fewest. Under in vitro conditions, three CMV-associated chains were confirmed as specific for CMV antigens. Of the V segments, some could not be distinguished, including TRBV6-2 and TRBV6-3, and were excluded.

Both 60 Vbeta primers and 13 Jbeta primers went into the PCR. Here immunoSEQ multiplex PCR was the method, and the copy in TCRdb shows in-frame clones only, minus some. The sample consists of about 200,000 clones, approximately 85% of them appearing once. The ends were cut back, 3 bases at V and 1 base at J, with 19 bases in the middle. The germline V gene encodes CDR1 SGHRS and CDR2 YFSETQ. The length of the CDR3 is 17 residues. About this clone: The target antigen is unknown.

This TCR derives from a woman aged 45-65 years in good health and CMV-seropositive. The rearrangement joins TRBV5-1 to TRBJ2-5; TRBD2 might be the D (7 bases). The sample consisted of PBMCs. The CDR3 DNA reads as TGCGCCAGCAGCTGGGGGGGAGGGGGTGAGCTCCAAGAGACCCAGTACTTC. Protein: CASSWGGGGELQETQYF.